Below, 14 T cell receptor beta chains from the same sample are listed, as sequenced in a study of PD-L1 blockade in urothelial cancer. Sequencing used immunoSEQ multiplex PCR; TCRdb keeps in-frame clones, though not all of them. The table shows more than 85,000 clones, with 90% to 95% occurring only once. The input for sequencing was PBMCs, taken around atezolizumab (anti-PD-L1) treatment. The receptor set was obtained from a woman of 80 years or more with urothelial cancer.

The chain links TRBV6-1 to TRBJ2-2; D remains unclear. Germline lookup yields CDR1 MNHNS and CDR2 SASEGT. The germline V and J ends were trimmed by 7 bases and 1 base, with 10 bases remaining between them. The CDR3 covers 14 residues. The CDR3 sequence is CASTFFGNTGELFF. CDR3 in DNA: TGTGCCAGCACTTTCTTCGGGAACACCGGGGAGCTGTTTTTT.

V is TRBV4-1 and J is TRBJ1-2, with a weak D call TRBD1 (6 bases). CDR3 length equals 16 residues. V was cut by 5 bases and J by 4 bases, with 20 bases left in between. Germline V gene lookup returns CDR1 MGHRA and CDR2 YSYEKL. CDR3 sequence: CASSRGEGGRGYGYTF. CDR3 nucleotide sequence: TGCGCCAGCAGCAGGGGGGAGGGGGGCCGAGGCTATGGCTACACCTTC.

CDR3 bases: TGCGCCAGCAGCTTAAGCGCCACAGATACGCAGTATTTT. This encodes CASSLSATDTQYF. The chain has TRBV5-1 and TRBJ2-3; D call uncertain. The CDR3 is 13 residues long. With 2 bases removed from V and 2 bases from J, the gap between germline ends came to 6 bases. Germline V CDR1 and CDR2: SGHRS, YFSETQ.

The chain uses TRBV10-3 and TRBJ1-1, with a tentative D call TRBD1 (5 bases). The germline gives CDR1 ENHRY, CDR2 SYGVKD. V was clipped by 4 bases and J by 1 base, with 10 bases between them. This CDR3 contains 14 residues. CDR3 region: CAISADRKNTEAFF. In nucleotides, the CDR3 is TGTGCCATCAGTGCCGACAGAAAGAACACTGAAGCTTTCTTT.

CDR3 in amino acids: CASSLGASGNTGELFF. The CDR3 DNA follows: TGCGCCAGCAGCTTGGGTGCTAGCGGGAACACCGGGGAGCTGTTTTTT. The rearrangement links TRBV5-1 to TRBJ2-2, with TRBD2 matching over 7 bases. The CDR3 is 16 amino acids. In germline, CDR1 is SGHRS, CDR2 YFSETQ. Trimming removed 0 bases from V and 1 base from J; junction bases left unmatched: 3. Full variable domain (outside the CDR3, taken from reference TRBV5-1 and TRBJ2-2): KAGVTQTPRYLIKTRGQQVTLSCSPISGHRSVSWYQQTPGQGLQFLFEYFSETQRNKGNFPGRFSGRQFSNSRSEMNVSTLELGDSALYLCASSLGASGNTGELFFGEGSRLTVL.

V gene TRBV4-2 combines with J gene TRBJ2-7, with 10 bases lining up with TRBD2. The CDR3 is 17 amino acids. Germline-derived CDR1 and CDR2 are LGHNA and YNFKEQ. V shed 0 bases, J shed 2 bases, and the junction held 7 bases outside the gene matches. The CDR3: CASSQEVASGGAYEQYF. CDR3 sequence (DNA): TGTGCCAGCAGCCAAGAAGTCGCTAGCGGGGGCGCCTACGAGCAGTACTTC.

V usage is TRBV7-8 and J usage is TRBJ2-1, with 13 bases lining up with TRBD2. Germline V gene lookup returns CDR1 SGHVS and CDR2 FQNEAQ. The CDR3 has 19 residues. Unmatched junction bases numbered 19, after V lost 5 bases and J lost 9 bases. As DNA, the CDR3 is TGTGCCAGCAGCCGTCGTCAACTAGCGGGAGGGCCTCGAGGCTTTGAGCAGTTCTTC. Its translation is CASSRRQLAGGPRGFEQFF.

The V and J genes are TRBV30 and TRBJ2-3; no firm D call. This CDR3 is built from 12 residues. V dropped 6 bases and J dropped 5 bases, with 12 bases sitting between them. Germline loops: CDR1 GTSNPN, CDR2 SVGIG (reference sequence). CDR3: CACTSRLDTQYF. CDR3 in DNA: TGTGCCTGCACTTCACGGTTAGATACGCAGTATTTT.

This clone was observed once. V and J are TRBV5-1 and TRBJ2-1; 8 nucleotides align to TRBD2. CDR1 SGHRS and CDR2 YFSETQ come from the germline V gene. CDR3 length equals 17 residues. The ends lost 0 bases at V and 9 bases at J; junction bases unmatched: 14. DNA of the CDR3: TGCGCCAGCAGCTTGGGGGACTCCGGGAGGGCCTGGGGTGAGCAGTTCTTC. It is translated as CASSLGDSGRAWGEQFF.

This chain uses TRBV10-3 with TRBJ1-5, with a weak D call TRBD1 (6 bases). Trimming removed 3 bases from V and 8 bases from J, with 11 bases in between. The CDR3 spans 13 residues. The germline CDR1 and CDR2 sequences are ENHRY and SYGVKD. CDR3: CAISEGTYEPQHF. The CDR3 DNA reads TGTGCCATCAGTGAAGGGACATATGAGCCCCAGCATTTT.

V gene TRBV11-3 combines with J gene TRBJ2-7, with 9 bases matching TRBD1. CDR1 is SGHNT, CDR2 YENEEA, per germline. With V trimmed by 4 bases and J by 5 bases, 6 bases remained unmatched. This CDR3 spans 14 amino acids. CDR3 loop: CASSSGTGSDEQYF. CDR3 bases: TGTGCCAGCAGCTCCGGGACAGGGTCAGACGAGCAGTACTTC.

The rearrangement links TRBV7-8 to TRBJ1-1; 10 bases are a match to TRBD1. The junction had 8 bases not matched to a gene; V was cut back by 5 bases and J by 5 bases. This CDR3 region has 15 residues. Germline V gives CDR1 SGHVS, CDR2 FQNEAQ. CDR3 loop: CASSPTGTGETEAFF. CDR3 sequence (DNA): TGTGCCAGCAGCCCCACCGGGACAGGGGAAACTGAAGCTTTCTTT.

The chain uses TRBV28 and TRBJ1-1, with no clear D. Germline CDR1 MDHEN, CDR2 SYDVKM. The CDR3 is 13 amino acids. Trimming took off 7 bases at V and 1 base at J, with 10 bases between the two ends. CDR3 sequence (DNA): TGTGCCAGCACCTTGACAACGAACACTGAAGCTTTCTTT. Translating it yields CASTLTTNTEAFF. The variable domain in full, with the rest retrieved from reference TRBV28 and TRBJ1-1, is DVKVTQSSRYLVKRTGEKVFLECVQDMDHENMFWYRQDPGLGLRLIYFSYDVKMKEKGDIPEGYSVSREKKERFSLILESASTNQTSMYLCASTLTTNTEAFFGQGTRLTVV.

The CDR3 is CASSGQPNQPQHF. CDR3 sequence (DNA): TGTGCCAGCAGTGGACAGCCTAATCAGCCCCAGCATTTT. V is TRBV6-5 and J is TRBJ1-5, with D perhaps TRBD1 (6 bases). The V gene's germline CDR1 is MNHEY and CDR2 SVGAGI. This CDR3 region has 13 residues. V gave up 5 bases and J gave up 4 bases, with 9 bases separating them.